The 24 T cell receptor beta chains in this list originate from one sample, sequenced in a study of a mutant IDH1 vaccine in newly diagnosed glioma. The antigens these receptors bind are not known. The table came from immunoSEQ multiplex PCR; TCRdb's copy has only in-frame clones and leaves some out. Among roughly 60,000 clones listed, about 80% were seen once. Time point in this sample: week 11, during vaccination. Topical imiquimod accompanied each vaccine dose, which consisted of 300 ug of mutant IDH1 20-mer peptide. This material consisted of PBMCs, taken from a glioma patient whose treatment included an IDH1 peptide vaccine. Receptors originate from a man aged 25 to 40 with glioma.

This rearrangement joins TRBV9 to TRBJ1-1, with D unresolved. Germline V gene lookup returns CDR1 SGDLS and CDR2 YYNGEE. The CDR3 sequence is 14 residues long. Trimming left V 0 bases short and J 1 base short, with 7 bases between. The CDR3: CASSVGQPNTEAFF. The CDR3 DNA reads as TGTGCCAGCAGCGTAGGGCAACCGAACACTGAAGCTTTCTTT.

The chain is built from TRBV9 and TRBJ2-1, with D uncertain. Germline CDR1 reads SGDLS; CDR2 reads YYNGEE. The V end was cut by 0 bases, the J end by 9 bases, with 13 bases between. The CDR3 is made up of 14 amino acids. The CDR3 DNA reads as TGTGCCAGCAGCGTAGGAACGGGTTCAAGTGAGCAGTTCTTC. Its translation: CASSVGTGSSEQFF.

The gene calls are TRBV5-1 and TRBJ2-5, with D possibly TRBD1 on 6 matching bases. This CDR3 spans 13 amino acids. The germline V gene has CDR1 SGHRS and CDR2 YFSETQ. The V end was cut by 3 bases, the J end by 2 bases, with 8 bases between. The CDR3 spells CASSSTGQETQYF. Written as DNA, the CDR3 is TGCGCCAGCAGCTCTACAGGGCAAGAGACCCAGTACTTC.

In this sample, this clone turned up a few times. The V call is TRBV18, the J call TRBJ2-7; tentative D call: TRBD2 (6 bases). V dropped 2 bases and J dropped 5 bases, with 16 bases sitting between them. The CDR3 runs to 15 residues. Germline V CDR1 and CDR2: KGHSH, LQKENI. The CDR3 loop reads CASSPGGGASHEQYF. CDR3 nucleotides: TGTGCCAGCTCACCAGGAGGAGGGGCATCACACGAGCAGTACTTC.

This clone has just one count. This chain connects TRBV5-1 to TRBJ2-1, with 7 bases that match TRBD2. Trimming removed 7 bases from V and 0 bases from J; junction bases left unmatched: 4. This CDR3 spans 14 amino acids. Germline lookup yields CDR1 SGHRS and CDR2 YFSETQ. The CDR3 DNA is TGCGCCAGCTACGGCGGGAGCTCCTACAATGAGCAGTTCTTC. This gives the protein CASYGGSSYNEQFF.

This clone has just a few counts. This chain links TRBV7-2 with TRBJ2-5; TRBD2 matches at 10 bases. With 0 bases clipped from V and 2 bases from J, the junction kept 15 bases outside the gene matches. The CDR3 loop spans 20 amino acids. In germline, CDR1 is SGHTA, CDR2 FQGNSA. The CDR3 sequence is CASSLAPLASGGQTQETQYF. The CDR3 DNA follows: TGTGCCAGCAGCTTAGCGCCCCTAGCTAGCGGGGGACAAACGCAAGAGACCCAGTACTTC.

The chain joins TRBV5-1 to TRBJ1-2; D remains ambiguous. V dropped 0 bases and J dropped 5 bases, with 14 bases sitting between them. Germline CDR1 SGHRS, CDR2 YFSETQ. CDR3 size: 15 residues. This chain's CDR3 is CASSLGAPTGYGYTF. The CDR3 region has the DNA TGCGCCAGCAGCTTGGGGGCCCCTACGGGATATGGCTACACCTTC.

The chain is built from TRBV28 and TRBJ2-6; D is undetermined. The V gene lost 4 bases and the J gene lost 0 bases, with 7 bases spanning the gap. Germline-derived CDR1 and CDR2 are MDHEN and SYDVKM. The CDR3 has 15 amino acids. CDR3 region: CASSSWYSGANVLTF. As DNA, the CDR3 is TGTGCCAGCAGTTCTTGGTACTCTGGGGCCAACGTCCTGACTTTC.

The chain combines TRBV19 with TRBJ2-1; 9 nucleotides agree with TRBD1. The CDR3 contains 15 residues. The V gene's germline CDR1 is LNHDA and CDR2 SQIVND (reference sequence). The J segment lost 4 bases and the V segment lost 3 bases, leaving 4 bases of the junction unmatched. The CDR3: CASSISGQGYNEQFF. DNA for the CDR3: TGTGCCAGTAGTATCTCGGGACAGGGATACAATGAGCAGTTCTTC.

V gene TRBV2 combines with J gene TRBJ1-5, with no clear D. Germline CDR1 SNHLY, CDR2 FYNNEI. V was pared by 6 bases and J by 2 bases, with 14 bases between. The CDR3 has 15 residues. CDR3 nucleotides: TGTGCCAGCAGCGGCGGCAGGCGGGGCAATCAGCCCCAGCATTTT. It is translated as CASSGGRRGNQPQHF.

The chain employs TRBV5-1 and TRBJ1-4, with D unresolved. Looked up from germline, CDR1 is SGHRS and CDR2 is YFSETQ. V lost 2 bases, J lost 1 base, and 3 bases lay in between. The CDR3 loop spans 13 amino acids. CDR3: CASSFQTNEKLFF. The CDR3 bases are TGCGCCAGCAGCTTCCAAACTAATGAAAAACTGTTTTTT.

This clone occurred once. V and J are TRBV6-6 and TRBJ1-1, with a tentative D call TRBD1 (5 bases). From germline, CDR1 is MNHNY and CDR2 SVGAGI (reference sequence). V lost 6 bases and J 1 base, leaving 12 bases between the germline ends. The CDR3 has 14 residues. The CDR3 DNA reads TGTGCCAGCAGAGCAGGGTACGAGAACACTGAAGCTTTCTTT. Its protein product is CASRAGYENTEAFF.

Comments on this clone: Compared with germline, one end of the junction differs, possibly owing to a read error. The V and J genes are TRBV4-3 and TRBJ1-2, with 12 bases that match TRBD1. The CDR3 has 20 residues. CDR1 is LGHNA and CDR2 is YSLEER in the germline V gene. The CDR3 loop reads CASSQYPPGQGADESYGCTF. For the CDR3, the DNA is TGCGCCAGCAGCCAATATCCACCGGGACAGGGGGCCGACGAAAGCTATGGCTGCACCTTC.

The sample holds a few counts of this clone. The genes are TRBV25-1 and TRBJ1-4, with 7 positions matching TRBD1. CDR1 and CDR2 from the germline V gene are MGHDK and SYGVNS. The CDR3 contains 13 residues. J lost 2 bases, V lost 8 bases, and 2 bases had no gene match. The CDR3 loop is CASQGQTNEKLFF. For the CDR3, the DNA is TGTGCCAGCCAGGGACAGACTAATGAAAAACTGTTTTTT.

V gene TRBV28 combines with J gene TRBJ1-2; no clear D gene. Per germline, CDR1 MDHEN and CDR2 SYDVKM. The CDR3 has 12 residues. The germline V and J ends were trimmed by 7 bases and 0 bases, with 6 bases remaining between them. CDR3 nucleotides: TGTGCCAGCACCGGATCTAACTATGGCTACACCTTC. Residues: CASTGSNYGYTF.

The genes are TRBV2 and TRBJ2-3; D gene unclear. CDR3 size: 13 residues. The V end lost 2 bases, the J end lost 4 bases, and 7 bases lay between the germline ends. Per germline, CDR1 SNHLY and CDR2 FYNNEI. The CDR3 region is CASSELWADTQYF. The CDR3 region has the DNA TGTGCCAGCAGTGAATTATGGGCAGATACGCAGTATTTT.

The chain has TRBV18 and TRBJ2-1; D is undetermined. V lost 2 bases and J lost 1, with 9 bases in between. Germline assignment: CDR1 KGHSH and CDR2 LQKENI. This CDR3 has 15 residues. The CDR3 protein is CASSPASGSYNEQFF. In DNA, the CDR3 is TGTGCCAGCTCACCAGCCAGTGGGTCCTACAATGAGCAGTTCTTC. The variable domain in full, completed from reference TRBV18 and TRBJ2-1, reads NAGVMQNPRHLVRRRGQEARLRCSPMKGHSHVYWYRQLPEEGLKFMVYLQKENIIDESGMPKERFSAEFPKEGPSILRIQQVVRGDSAAYFCASSPASGSYNEQFFGPGTRLTVL.

This clone was detected only a few times. The chain is built from TRBV5-1 and TRBJ1-1; TRBD1 is a possible D gene (6 bases). Germline lookup yields CDR1 SGHRS and CDR2 YFSETQ. Trimming shortened V by 6 bases and J by 1 base, and 10 bases separated the two germline ends. The CDR3 loop spans 13 amino acids. The CDR3 reads CASTRTANTEAFF. CDR3 sequence (DNA): TGCGCCAGCACTCGGACAGCGAACACTGAAGCTTTCTTT.

The V and J genes are TRBV7-2 and TRBJ1-6; TRBD1 is a possible D gene (6 bases). The CDR3 length is 15 residues. Germline loops: CDR1 SGHTA, CDR2 FQGNSA. The ends were cut back, 5 bases at V and 13 bases at J, with 21 bases in the middle. The CDR3 protein is CASSLVGGPGWPLHF. CDR3 in DNA: TGTGCCAGCAGCCTAGTTGGGGGCCCCGGATGGCCCCTCCACTTT.

In its sample, this clone was seen a few times. The chain has TRBV27 and TRBJ2-5, with D maybe TRBD2 (6 bases). Germline V gene sequence: CDR1 MNHEY, CDR2 SMNVEV (reference sequence). V dropped 5 bases and J dropped 4 bases, with 17 bases sitting between them. This CDR3 is 15 amino acids long. CDR3 DNA sequence: TGTGCCAGCAGTGCTACGGGACGGAGGGCAGAGACCCAGTACTTC. Its translation: CASSATGRRAETQYF.

The J gene is TRBJ2-7, the V gene TRBV28; the D is unclear. Germline-derived CDR1 and CDR2 are MDHEN and SYDVKM. V was cut by 1 base and J by 2 bases, with 9 bases left in between. The CDR3 runs to 14 residues. The CDR3 protein is CASSLYTDTYEQYF. Written as DNA, the CDR3 is TGTGCCAGCAGTTTATACACAGACACCTACGAGCAGTACTTC. Based on the CDR3 plus reference TRBV28 and TRBJ2-7, the full variable domain is DVKVTQSSRYLVKRTGEKVFLECVQDMDHENMFWYRQDPGLGLRLIYFSYDVKMKEKGDIPEGYSVSREKKERFSLILESASTNQTSMYLCASSLYTDTYEQYFGPGTRLTVT.

Only a few counts were recorded for this clone. This chain connects TRBV10-3 to TRBJ1-1; 7 bases agree with TRBD1. Germline V gives CDR1 ENHRY, CDR2 SYGVKD. The V segment lost 2 bases and the J segment 0 bases; nucleotides outside the gene matches: 6. This CDR3 region has 16 residues. The CDR3 spells CAISEDRAAVNTEAFF. Here the CDR3 DNA reads TGTGCCATCAGTGAGGACAGGGCGGCGGTGAACACTGAAGCTTTCTTT.

This clone was recorded a few times. The chain couples TRBV5-6 to TRBJ2-1; D may be TRBD1 or TRBD2 (5 bases each). V dropped 2 bases and J dropped 1 base, with 13 bases sitting between them. Per the germline V gene, CDR1 is SGHDT and CDR2 is YYEEEE. This CDR3 has 16 residues. CDR3 bases: TGTGCCAGCAGCTTTGGGACGCCGTATTCCTACAATGAGCAGTTCTTC. Translation gives CASSFGTPYSYNEQFF.

The CDR3 sequence is CASSQQGNTEAFF. For the CDR3, the DNA is TGTGCCAGCTCACAACAGGGGAACACTGAAGCTTTCTTT. This chain connects TRBV18 to TRBJ1-1; tentative D call: TRBD1 (6 bases). Looked up from germline, CDR1 is KGHSH and CDR2 is LQKENI. V lost 4 bases and J 1 base, leaving 7 bases between the germline ends. This CDR3 spans 13 amino acids.